These T cell receptor beta chains were read from a single sample in a study of T cell responses to AZD1222 COVID-19 vaccine. Method: immunoSEQ multiplex PCR; TCRdb's copy keeps in-frame clones and lacks some. This table holds some 40,000 clones, about three quarters found once. This material consisted of peripheral blood, taken on day 0 of AZD1222 vaccination. These TCRs come from an adult in good health. CDR3s include the opening cysteine and the closing phenylalanine or tryptophan. D genes are given only for firm matches. Some rows mark clone size as missing; the rest say once, few, many or name a class of expanded clone.

d_gene: NA; v_gene: TRBV12-5; j_gene: TRBJ1-1; abundance: NA; CDR3aa: CASGGPMNTEAFF; CDR3nt: TGTGCTAGTGGTGGCCCAATGAACACTGAAGCTTTCTTT
d_gene: NA; v_gene: TRBV24-1; j_gene: TRBJ1-2; abundance: NA; CDR3aa: CATSLTGIYGYTF; CDR3nt: TGTGCCACCAGCCTCACAGGGATCTATGGCTACACCTTC
d_gene: TRBD1; v_gene: TRBV7-9; j_gene: TRBJ2-5; abundance: NA; CDR3aa: CASSRDSPLRGETQYF; CDR3nt: TGTGCCAGCAGTCGGGACAGCCCATTAAGGGGAGAGACCCAGTACTTC
d_gene: NA; v_gene: TRBV12-3/TRBV12-4; j_gene: TRBJ2-2; abundance: NA; CDR3aa: CASSAGSGELFF; CDR3nt: TGTGCCAGCAGTGCAGGGTCCGGGGAGCTGTTTTTT
d_gene: TRBD1; v_gene: TRBV19; j_gene: TRBJ1-4; abundance: NA; CDR3aa: CASRQTGNEKLFF; CDR3nt: TGTGCCAGTCGACAGACAGGGAATGAAAAACTGTTTTTT
d_gene: NA; v_gene: TRBV2; j_gene: TRBJ2-3; abundance: NA; CDR3aa: CASSEGGGASTDTQYF; CDR3nt: TGTGCCAGCTCCGAGGGGGGTGGGGCTAGCACAGATACGCAGTATTTT
d_gene: NA; v_gene: TRBV19; j_gene: TRBJ1-5; abundance: NA; CDR3aa: CASSPPYNQPQHF; CDR3nt: TGTGCCAGTTCACCCCCATACAATCAGCCCCAGCATTTT
d_gene: TRBD1; v_gene: TRBV9; j_gene: TRBJ1-4; abundance: NA; CDR3aa: CASSPRQGHNEKLFF; CDR3nt: TGTGCCAGCAGCCCTCGACAGGGACATAATGAAAAACTGTTTTTT
d_gene: NA; v_gene: TRBV10-1; j_gene: TRBJ1-1; abundance: NA; CDR3aa: CANLMIRGAEAFF; CDR3nt: TGCGCCAATCTCATGATCCGAGGCGCTGAAGCTTTCTTT
d_gene: TRBD2; v_gene: TRBV19; j_gene: TRBJ2-1; abundance: once; CDR3aa: CASSRSGGAYNEQFF; CDR3nt: TGTGCCAGTAGTAGGAGCGGGGGGGCCTACAATGAGCAGTTCTTC
d_gene: NA; v_gene: TRBV7-8; j_gene: TRBJ2-3; abundance: NA; CDR3aa: CASSLAVDGTDTQYF; CDR3nt: TGTGCCAGCAGCTTAGCGGTAGATGGCACAGATACGCAGTATTTT
d_gene: NA; v_gene: TRBV19; j_gene: TRBJ1-5; abundance: NA; CDR3aa: CASSTDRGGYQPQHF; CDR3nt: TGTGCCAGTAGTACAGACCGTGGGGGGTATCAGCCCCAGCATTTT
d_gene: TRBD1; v_gene: TRBV6-4; j_gene: TRBJ1-3; abundance: once; CDR3aa: CASSGTGSGNTIYF; CDR3nt: TGTGCCAGCAGTGGGACAGGCTCTGGAAACACCATATATTTT
d_gene: NA; v_gene: TRBV29-1; j_gene: TRBJ2-7; abundance: once; CDR3aa: CSVEIAYEQYF; CDR3nt: TGCAGCGTTGAAATCGCCTACGAGCAGTACTTC
d_gene: NA; v_gene: TRBV6-5; j_gene: TRBJ1-2; abundance: NA; CDR3aa: CASSTPGGFNYGYTF; CDR3nt: TGTGCCAGCAGTACCCCGGGAGGGTTTAACTATGGCTACACCTTC
d_gene: NA; v_gene: TRBV28; j_gene: TRBJ1-5; abundance: NA; CDR3aa: CASSSGHPGEQPQHF; CDR3nt: TGTGCCAGCAGTTCGGGCCACCCGGGGGAACAGCCCCAGCATTTT
d_gene: TRBD1; v_gene: TRBV6-1; j_gene: TRBJ1-2; abundance: few; CDR3aa: CASSDGQGIYGYTF; CDR3nt: TGTGCCAGCAGTGATGGACAGGGCATCTATGGCTACACCTTC
d_gene: NA; v_gene: TRBV24-1; j_gene: TRBJ2-5; abundance: once; CDR3aa: CATSGSPGVQETQYF; CDR3nt: TGTGCCACCAGTGGCTCCCCAGGGGTCCAAGAGACCCAGTACTTC
d_gene: NA; v_gene: TRBV2; j_gene: TRBJ1-1; abundance: NA; CDR3aa: CASSEFWGGTEAFF; CDR3nt: TGTGCCAGCAGTGAATTCTGGGGAGGCACTGAAGCTTTCTTT
d_gene: TRBD1; v_gene: TRBV6-5; j_gene: TRBJ1-1; abundance: NA; CDR3aa: CASRRAGGGKTEAFF; CDR3nt: TGTGCCAGCAGGCGTGCAGGGGGGGGAAAAACTGAAGCTTTCTTT
d_gene: NA; v_gene: TRBV7-2; j_gene: TRBJ1-1; abundance: few; CDR3aa: CASRSGWRTEAFF; CDR3nt: TGTGCCAGCAGATCCGGTTGGCGGACTGAAGCTTTCTTT
d_gene: TRBD2; v_gene: TRBV7-2; j_gene: TRBJ2-5; abundance: NA; CDR3aa: CASSLVAGVEETQYF; CDR3nt: TGTGCCAGCAGCTTAGTAGCGGGGGTGGAAGAGACCCAGTACTTC
d_gene: NA; v_gene: TRBV6-1; j_gene: TRBJ1-6; abundance: NA; CDR3aa: CASSDQVLLGGNSPLHF; CDR3nt: TGTGCCAGCAGTGACCAAGTTCTTCTCGGGGGGAATTCACCCCTCCACTTT
d_gene: NA; v_gene: TRBV28; j_gene: TRBJ2-2; abundance: NA; CDR3aa: CASSLGLGRTGELFF; CDR3nt: TGTGCCAGCAGTTTAGGCCTGGGTAGAACCGGGGAGCTGTTTTTT
d_gene: NA; v_gene: TRBV9; j_gene: TRBJ2-3; abundance: NA; CDR3aa: CASSVGAPKPTDTQYF; CDR3nt: TGTGCCAGCAGCGTAGGGGCGCCTAAACCCACAGATACGCAGTATTTT
d_gene: NA; v_gene: TRBV6-5; j_gene: TRBJ2-1; abundance: NA; CDR3aa: CASSLSASEQFF; CDR3nt: TGTGCCAGCAGTCTTTCAGCGAGTGAGCAGTTCTTC
d_gene: NA; v_gene: TRBV20-1; j_gene: TRBJ1-1; abundance: NA; CDR3aa: CSASPRATEAFF; CDR3nt: TGCAGTGCTAGTCCCAGGGCCACTGAAGCTTTCTTT
d_gene: TRBD2; v_gene: TRBV18; j_gene: TRBJ2-7; abundance: once; CDR3aa: CASSRLSGGAGYEQYF; CDR3nt: TGTGCCAGCTCAAGGCTTAGCGGGGGGGCCGGCTACGAGCAGTACTTC
d_gene: NA; v_gene: TRBV7-2; j_gene: TRBJ1-1; abundance: NA; CDR3aa: CASSSTGNTEAFF; CDR3nt: TGTGCCAGCAGCTCGACAGGGAACACTGAAGCTTTCTTT
d_gene: TRBD2; v_gene: TRBV5-1; j_gene: TRBJ2-1; abundance: NA; CDR3aa: CASSDRLADYNEQFF; CDR3nt: TGCGCCAGCAGCGACCGACTAGCGGACTACAATGAGCAGTTCTTC
d_gene: NA; v_gene: TRBV3-1/TRBV3-2; j_gene: TRBJ1-2; abundance: NA; CDR3aa: CASSQAWNYGYTF; CDR3nt: TGTGCCAGCAGCCAAGCGTGGAACTATGGCTACACCTTC
d_gene: NA; v_gene: TRBV19; j_gene: TRBJ1-5; abundance: few; CDR3aa: CARATWGRSQPQHF; CDR3nt: TGTGCCAGGGCGACTTGGGGACGAAGTCAGCCCCAGCATTTT
d_gene: TRBD1; v_gene: TRBV7-2; j_gene: TRBJ1-4; abundance: NA; CDR3aa: CASSLPRQGYEKLFF; CDR3nt: TGTGCCAGCAGCTTACCCCGACAGGGATATGAAAAACTGTTTTTT
d_gene: TRBD2; v_gene: TRBV10-3; j_gene: TRBJ2-7; abundance: NA; CDR3aa: CAISERASGGEQYF; CDR3nt: TGTGCCATCAGTGAGCGGGCTAGCGGGGGAGAGCAGTACTTC
d_gene: TRBD1; v_gene: TRBV9; j_gene: TRBJ2-1; abundance: NA; CDR3aa: CASSVTSGGSEQFF; CDR3nt: TGTGCCAGCAGCGTAACCTCAGGGGGCAGTGAGCAGTTCTTC
d_gene: NA; v_gene: TRBV11-3; j_gene: TRBJ2-3; abundance: NA; CDR3aa: CASSPSDVATSTDTQYF; CDR3nt: TGTGCCAGCAGCCCCTCTGACGTAGCGACTAGCACAGATACGCAGTATTTT
d_gene: NA; v_gene: TRBV19; j_gene: TRBJ2-5; abundance: NA; CDR3aa: CASSIDRASRETQYF; CDR3nt: TGTGCCAGTAGTATAGATCGAGCCTCCCGGGAGACCCAGTACTTC
d_gene: TRBD1; v_gene: TRBV10-3; j_gene: TRBJ2-3; abundance: NA; CDR3aa: CAISGPPQDRGDTQYF; CDR3nt: TGTGCCATCAGTGGGCCCCCCCAAGACAGGGGGGATACGCAGTATTTT
d_gene: NA; v_gene: TRBV3-1/TRBV3-2; j_gene: TRBJ1-1; abundance: NA; CDR3aa: CASSGRVEAFF; CDR3nt: TGTGCCAGCAGCGGAAGGGTTGAAGCTTTCTTT
d_gene: NA; v_gene: TRBV12-3/TRBV12-4; j_gene: TRBJ1-5; abundance: NA; CDR3aa: CASGHSQNQPQHF; CDR3nt: TGTGCCAGCGGCCACAGCCAGAATCAGCCCCAGCATTTT
d_gene: NA; v_gene: TRBV3-1/TRBV3-2; j_gene: TRBJ2-3; abundance: NA; CDR3aa: CASSRDPSTDTQYF; CDR3nt: TGTGCCAGCAGCCGGGACCCCAGCACAGATACGCAGTATTTT
d_gene: TRBD2; v_gene: TRBV7-9; j_gene: TRBJ2-7; abundance: NA; CDR3aa: CASSLARLGEGDYEQYF; CDR3nt: TGTGCCAGCAGCTTAGCTCGTTTAGGGGAGGGAGATTACGAGCAGTACTTC
d_gene: TRBD2; v_gene: TRBV7-3; j_gene: TRBJ2-3; abundance: NA; CDR3aa: CASSLRGLATADTQYF; CDR3nt: TGTGCCAGCAGCCTACGGGGACTAGCAACGGCAGATACGCAGTATTTT
d_gene: TRBD2; v_gene: TRBV28; j_gene: TRBJ2-3; abundance: NA; CDR3aa: CASSEGGGGLADTQYF; CDR3nt: TGTGCCAGCAGTGAAGGTGGCGGGGGATTGGCAGATACGCAGTATTTT
d_gene: NA; v_gene: TRBV3-1/TRBV3-2; j_gene: TRBJ1-4; abundance: NA; CDR3aa: CASSQEAGGLFF; CDR3nt: TGTGCCAGCAGCCAAGAGGCGGGGGGACTGTTTTTT
d_gene: NA; v_gene: TRBV29-1; j_gene: TRBJ2-2; abundance: once; CDR3aa: CSVEGLFGGELFF; CDR3nt: TGCAGCGTTGAAGGTTTATTTGGCGGGGAGCTGTTTTTT
d_gene: NA; v_gene: TRBV3-1/TRBV3-2; j_gene: TRBJ2-7; abundance: NA; CDR3aa: CASSQGGQYEQYF; CDR3nt: TGTGCCAGCAGCCAAGGAGGGCAATACGAGCAGTACTTC
d_gene: TRBD1; v_gene: TRBV19; j_gene: TRBJ2-2; abundance: few; CDR3aa: CASSIFLQGFAGELFF; CDR3nt: TGTGCCAGTAGTATCTTTTTACAGGGGTTTGCCGGGGAGCTGTTTTTT
d_gene: NA; v_gene: TRBV2; j_gene: TRBJ1-1; abundance: once; CDR3aa: CASSDQRNTEAFF; CDR3nt: TGTGCCAGCAGTGACCAGAGAAACACTGAAGCTTTCTTT
d_gene: TRBD1; v_gene: TRBV3-1/TRBV3-2; j_gene: TRBJ2-1; abundance: NA; CDR3aa: CASSPQGKWNEQFF; CDR3nt: TGTGCCAGCAGCCCACAGGGGAAGTGGAATGAGCAGTTCTTC
d_gene: NA; v_gene: TRBV6-5; j_gene: TRBJ1-2; abundance: NA; CDR3aa: CASATHGDALYGYTF; CDR3nt: TGTGCCAGCGCCACGCACGGAGACGCCCTTTATGGCTACACCTTC
d_gene: TRBD1; v_gene: TRBV27; j_gene: TRBJ2-6; abundance: NA; CDR3aa: CASSNTRQGLSSGANVLTF; CDR3nt: TGTGCCAGCAGTAACACAAGACAGGGGTTATCCTCTGGGGCCAACGTCCTGACTTTC
d_gene: NA; v_gene: TRBV6-5; j_gene: TRBJ2-6; abundance: NA; CDR3aa: CASSYSGINVLTF; CDR3nt: TGTGCCAGCAGTTACTCCGGGATCAACGTCCTGACTTTC
d_gene: NA; v_gene: TRBV6-2/TRBV6-3; j_gene: TRBJ2-7; abundance: NA; CDR3aa: CASSAFTEQYF; CDR3nt: TGTGCCAGCAGTGCCTTCACCGAGCAGTACTTC
d_gene: NA; v_gene: TRBV6-2/TRBV6-3; j_gene: TRBJ2-1; abundance: NA; CDR3aa: CASSPTGLQEQFF; CDR3nt: TGTGCCAGCAGTCCGACCGGCCTACAGGAGCAGTTCTTC
d_gene: TRBD1; v_gene: TRBV10-3; j_gene: TRBJ1-4; abundance: NA; CDR3aa: CAISESGQGANEKLFF; CDR3nt: TGTGCCATCAGTGAGTCGGGGCAGGGGGCAAACGAAAAACTGTTTTTT
d_gene: TRBD1; v_gene: TRBV6-5; j_gene: TRBJ1-2; abundance: NA; CDR3aa: CASSERGHGYTF; CDR3nt: TGTGCCAGCAGCGAGAGGGGGCATGGCTACACCTTC
d_gene: NA; v_gene: TRBV18; j_gene: TRBJ1-3; abundance: NA; CDR3aa: CASSPLDVHSGNTIYF; CDR3nt: TGTGCCAGCTCACCTCTGGACGTCCACTCTGGAAACACCATATATTTT
d_gene: TRBD1; v_gene: TRBV5-1; j_gene: TRBJ2-2; abundance: once; CDR3aa: CASSLEGQGVDGELFF; CDR3nt: TGCGCCAGCAGCTTGGAAGGACAGGGAGTTGACGGGGAGCTGTTTTTT
d_gene: TRBD1; v_gene: TRBV27; j_gene: TRBJ1-2; abundance: NA; CDR3aa: CASSFDRANGYTF; CDR3nt: TGTGCCAGCAGTTTTGACAGGGCCAATGGCTACACCTTC